The entry below gives a single TCR beta chain sequence along with its context. Its target is not known. This sample was included in a study of T cell repertoires in cytomegalovirus infection. About the research overall: Carrying CMV and the relevant HLA type showed in public TCR beta signatures. Notes on the study in general: There were carriers of CMV plus the relevant HLA, and cumulative public TCR beta family frequency identified them. CMV-specific TCR beta clonotypes restricted by HLA-C dominated the ex vivo response.

One entry per CDR3 protein results from TCRdb running MiXCR on the reads. The sample records 150,000 to 200,000 distinct CDR3 sequences, 14% being singletons. This CDR3 has 19 residues. J lost 9 bases, V lost 5 bases, and 25 bases had no gene match. CDR1 MNHEY and CDR2 SVGEGT come from the germline V gene. Sequences were obtained from PBMCs. The clonotype comes from a human donor in good health (CMV status not recorded). Some clones in this sample may be carry-over from other donors' samples. This chain links TRBV6-2 or TRBV6-3 with TRBJ2-1, with 7 bases identical to TRBD1. CDR3 in amino acids: CASSRQGFGRAVSSLEQFF. CDR3 nucleotides: TGTGCCAGCAGTCGACAGGGTTTCGGTAGGGCAGTTTCTTCACTTGAGCAGTTCTTC.